Each of the 25 T cell receptor beta chains below was sequenced from the same sample in a study of graft-versus-host responses after intestinal transplantation. Libraries were prepared by immunoSEQ multiplex PCR; TCRdb keeps only in-frame clonotypes and omits some of them. The sample has around 100,000 clones, about 92% seen once. These receptors are not linked to any known antigen. The material was unstimulated CD8+ T cells sorted from spleen or lymph node cells, obtained before transplant. The origin of the receptors is a human donor who was the organ donor for an intestinal transplant.

The J gene is TRBJ2-3, the V gene TRBV2, with D perhaps given as TRBD1 or TRBD2 (5 bases each). CDR1 and CDR2 from the germline V gene are SNHLY and FYNNEI. The CDR3 has 15 amino acids. The V end was cut by 10 bases, the J end by 0 bases, with 17 bases between. CDR3 nucleotide sequence: TGTGCCACCAAGCAGGGACGGACTAGCACAGATACGCAGTATTTT. Protein: CATKQGRTSTDTQYF.

A word on this clone: The same CDR3 arises from other DNA sequences in this sample as well. The chain links TRBV29-1 to TRBJ2-5; perhaps TRBD2 as D (5 bases). Germline V CDR1 and CDR2: SQVTM, ANQGSEA. Trimming shortened V by 4 bases and J by 5 bases, and 5 bases separated the two germline ends. CDR3 size: 10 residues. Here the CDR3 reads CSVGGETQYF. CDR3 sequence (DNA): TGCAGCGTTGGAGGGGAGACCCAGTACTTC.

J is TRBJ2-5 and V is TRBV7-9; TRBD2 matches 9 bases. This CDR3 is 16 amino acids long. Germline trimming cut 3 bases from V and 4 bases from J; bases unmatched to any gene: 9. Germline V lookup: CDR1 SEHNR, CDR2 FQNEAQ (reference sequence). The DNA for the CDR3 is TGTGCCAGCAGCTTCGGTCTAGCGGGACGGGGAGAGACCCAGTACTTC. Protein product: CASSFGLAGRGETQYF.

This clone came up once. This sequence joins TRBV5-4 and TRBJ2-7; no definite D call. V was trimmed by 0 bases and J by 5 bases, leaving 9 bases between them. CDR1 and CDR2 (germline): SGHNT, YYREEE (reference sequence). The CDR3 consists of 13 residues. The DNA for the CDR3 is TGTGCCAGCAGCTTGGTGCCCCGTGACGAGCAGTACTTC. The encoded protein is CASSLVPRDEQYF. Using reference TRBV5-4 and TRBJ2-7 for the parts outside the CDR3, the full variable domain is ETGVTQSPTHLIKTRGQQVTLRCSSQSGHNTVSWYQQALGQGPQFIFQYYREEENGRGNFPPRFSGLQFPNYSSELNVNALELDDSALYLCASSLVPRDEQYFGPGTRLTVT.

The chain combines TRBV27 with TRBJ2-1; D gene ambiguous. The V end lost 5 bases, the J end lost 5 bases, and 10 bases lay between the germline ends. This CDR3 has 13 amino acids. Germline CDR1 is MNHEY and CDR2 is SMNVEV (reference sequence). CDR3 nucleotide sequence: TGTGCCAGCAGTCCCAGGATTAACAATGAGCAGTTCTTC. Translating it yields CASSPRINNEQFF.

This clone was observed a single time. The chain employs TRBV19 and TRBJ1-5, with a tentative D call TRBD1 (6 bases). Between the trimmed V and J ends, which lost 8 bases and 2 bases, there was a span of 10 bases. The germline gives CDR1 LNHDA, CDR2 SQIVND (reference sequence). This CDR3 has 13 amino acids. This chain's CDR3 is CASWGAGNQPQHF. Written as DNA, the CDR3 is TGTGCCAGTTGGGGGGCGGGCAATCAGCCCCAGCATTTT.

V and J are TRBV4-3 and TRBJ2-2; D not certain. The CDR3 is made up of 15 amino acids. V was shortened by 1 base and J by 1 base, with 7 bases between the two germline ends. Germline-derived CDR1 and CDR2 are LGHNA and YSLEER. In DNA, the CDR3 is TGCGCCAGCAGCCAAGCCCTTAGGAACACCGGGGAGCTGTTTTTT. Translating gives CASSQALRNTGELFF.

The V gene is TRBV4-3, the J gene TRBJ2-2, with 8 bases aligning to TRBD2. Germline loops: CDR1 LGHNA, CDR2 YSLEER. The CDR3 runs 18 residues. The V segment lost 0 bases and the J segment 1 base; nucleotides outside the gene matches: 7. In DNA, the CDR3 is TGCGCCAGCAGCCAAGATTTTGGGCTAGCGGGGAACACCGGGGAGCTGTTTTTT. This sequence encodes CASSQDFGLAGNTGELFF.

The CDR3 coding sequence is TGCGCCAGCAGCCCCGGACTAGCGGATTCCTACGAGCAGTACTTC. Residues: CASSPGLADSYEQYF. V and J are TRBV4-1 and TRBJ2-7; 10 bases line up with TRBD2. Germline V gene lookup returns CDR1 MGHRA and CDR2 YSYEKL. Losses at the gene ends were 4 bases for V and 1 base for J; bases not matched to a gene: 4. The CDR3 length is 15 residues.

The gene calls are TRBV5-1 and TRBJ1-3; no reliable D call. Germline CDR1 reads SGHRS; CDR2 reads YFSETQ. The CDR3 is made up of 15 amino acids. V gave up 0 bases and J gave up 1 base, with 8 bases separating them. CDR3 nucleotides: TGCGCCAGCAGCTTGGCCGGAGGATCTGGAAACACCATATATTTT. Protein: CASSLAGGSGNTIYF.

The chain has TRBV7-9 and TRBJ2-1; 8 bases line up with TRBD2. The CDR3 is made up of 15 amino acids. With 5 bases clipped from V and 10 bases from J, the junction kept 13 bases outside the gene matches. Germline CDR1 reads SEHNR; CDR2 reads FQNEAQ (reference sequence). CDR3 sequence: CASSQPGLEFREQFF. The CDR3 DNA is TGTGCCAGCAGCCAACCGGGACTAGAGTTCCGGGAGCAGTTCTTC.

This chain joins TRBV6-5 and TRBJ2-1; 10 bases agree with TRBD2. Losses at the gene ends were 2 bases for V and 6 bases for J; bases not matched to a gene: 4. Looked up from germline, CDR1 is MNHEY and CDR2 is SVGAGI. CDR3 length: 15 residues. CDR3 region: CASSYLASGGNEQFF. CDR3 DNA sequence: TGTGCCAGCAGTTACCTAGCTAGCGGGGGCAATGAGCAGTTCTTC.

This CDR3 reads CASSPDNTDTQYF. The CDR3 DNA follows: TGTGCCAGCAGTCCGGACAACACAGATACGCAGTATTTT. This chain links TRBV6-5 with TRBJ2-3, with TRBD1 as a possible D gene (5 bases). V dropped 5 bases and J dropped 2 bases, with 8 bases sitting between them. CDR1 and CDR2 from the germline V gene are MNHEY and SVGAGI. The length of the CDR3 is 13 residues.

CDR3 nucleotide sequence: TGTGCCTGGAGCGCCGGTGGTGGAGCTGAAGCTTTCTTT. Translation gives CAWSAGGGAEAFF. This chain joins TRBV30 and TRBJ1-1; no clear D gene. The V gene lost 3 bases and the J gene lost 6 bases, with 14 bases spanning the gap. Looked up from germline, CDR1 is GTSNPN and CDR2 is SVGIG (reference sequence). CDR3 length: 13 residues.

The genes are TRBV30 and TRBJ1-1; D is possibly TRBD1 (5 bases). The CDR3 spans 13 residues. Germline loops: CDR1 GTSNPN, CDR2 SVGIG (reference sequence). The V end lost 0 bases, the J end lost 6 bases, and 11 bases lay between the germline ends. DNA for the CDR3: TGTGCCTGGAGTGTATGGGGGTCCGCTGAAGCTTTCTTT. Its protein product is CAWSVWGSAEAFF.

This chain joins TRBV10-3 and TRBJ1-5, with 8 bases aligning to TRBD1. The CDR3 has 13 residues. Germline-derived CDR1 and CDR2 are ENHRY and SYGVKD. J was trimmed by 9 bases and V by 10 bases; bases with no gene match: 11. The CDR3 DNA sequence: TGTGCCACCCCAGACAGGGGTTCATGGCCCCAGCATTTT. Translated: CATPDRGSWPQHF.

The chain couples TRBV6-6 to TRBJ1-2; D unclear. Germline values: CDR1 MNHNY, CDR2 SVGAGI (reference sequence). The CDR3 totals 13 residues. The V gene lost 3 bases and the J gene lost 6 bases, with 11 bases spanning the gap. CDR3 amino acids: CASSYSGDHGYTF. DNA of the CDR3: TGTGCCAGCAGTTATTCGGGCGATCATGGCTACACCTTC.

V usage is TRBV7-9 and J usage is TRBJ2-1, with 9 bases matching TRBD1. The CDR3 has 15 residues. CDR1 and CDR2 (germline): SEHNR, FQNEAQ (reference sequence). After removal of 2 bases from V and 7 bases from J, the junction contained 6 bases not matched to a gene. CDR3 in DNA: TGTGCCAGCAGCTTATACGACAGGGGGGGTAATGAGCAGTTCTTC. It codes for CASSLYDRGGNEQFF.

The rearrangement joins TRBV4-1 to TRBJ2-7; a possible D gene is TRBD2 (5 bases). The CDR3 has 17 amino acids. Germline-derived CDR1 and CDR2 are MGHRA and YSYEKL. Trimming removed 4 bases at V and 4 bases at J, with 23 bases between. The CDR3 DNA reads TGCGCCAGCAGCCGACACCACATAGTCGGGGAGTTTTACGAGCAGTACTTC. It translates to CASSRHHIVGEFYEQYF.

The V gene is TRBV9, the J gene TRBJ2-5, with a possible D match to TRBD1 (9 bases). Looked up from germline, CDR1 is SGDLS and CDR2 is YYNGEE. Trimming removed 3 bases from V and 5 bases from J, with 14 bases in between. This CDR3 is built from 14 residues. The CDR3 is CASSGSGTGETQYF. The DNA for the CDR3 is TGTGCCAGCAGCGGTAGCGGGACAGGGGAGACCCAGTACTTC. Based on the CDR3 plus reference TRBV9 and TRBJ2-5, the full variable domain is DSGVTQTPKHLITATGQRVTLRCSPRSGDLSVYWYQQSLDQGLQFLIQYYNGEERAKGNILERFSAQQFPDLHSELNLSSLELGDSALYFCASSGSGTGETQYFGPGTRLLVL.

This chain connects TRBV5-6 to TRBJ2-7; D unresolved. Trimming cost V 0 bases and J 1 base, with 5 bases left between them. Germline CDR1 and CDR2: SGHDT and YYEEEE. The CDR3 loop spans 13 amino acids. The CDR3 reads CASSLAQSYEQYF. The CDR3 DNA reads as TGTGCCAGCAGCTTGGCACAGTCCTACGAGCAGTACTTC.

This chain's CDR3 is CAWSGGLAGGVPFF. CDR3 DNA sequence: TGTGCCTGGAGTGGGGGACTAGCGGGAGGGGTTCCGTTCTTC. The chain employs TRBV30 and TRBJ2-1; 16 nucleotides line up with TRBD2. This CDR3 comprises 14 residues. Losses at the gene ends were 1 base for V and 15 bases for J; bases not matched to a gene: 6. Germline lookup yields CDR1 GTSNPN and CDR2 SVGIG (reference sequence).

The rearrangement links TRBV15 to TRBJ1-3; D not certain. Deletions cut 5 bases from V and 2 bases from J, with 7 bases between. This CDR3 has 13 amino acids. Germline-derived CDR1 and CDR2 are LNHNV and YYDKDF (reference sequence). This CDR3 is CATSLSPGNTIYF. CDR3 bases: TGTGCCACCAGCCTGAGTCCTGGAAACACCATATATTTT.

The chain uses TRBV30 and TRBJ2-1; D not resolved. CDR1 and CDR2 (germline): GTSNPN, SVGIG (reference sequence). V gave up 1 base and J gave up 5 bases, with 3 bases separating them. This CDR3 spans 11 amino acids. In DNA form, the CDR3 reads TGTGCCTGGAGTGAGGACAATGAGCAGTTCTTC. It yields the protein CAWSEDNEQFF.

The chain is built from TRBV6-1 and TRBJ2-1; either TRBD1 or TRBD2 may fit D (5 bases each). Looked up from germline, CDR1 is MNHNS and CDR2 is SASEGT. Between the trimmed V and J ends, which lost 6 bases and 4 bases, there was a span of 16 bases. CDR3 length: 15 residues. This CDR3 is CASRTSGTEYNEQFF. In DNA form, the CDR3 reads TGTGCCAGCAGGACTTCAGGGACCGAATACAATGAGCAGTTCTTC.